This T cell receptor beta chain was identified during a study of T cells after posttransplantation cyclophosphamide. Study results and caveats: After PTCy, TRB diversity resembled that of CNI/methotrexate controls. TRB overlap between skin or GI tissue T cells and blood was limited.

Libraries were prepared by immunoSEQ multiplex PCR; TCRdb keeps only in-frame clonotypes and omits some of them. The sample records 7,500 to 10,000 clones, around 90% being singletons. V shed 6 bases and J 5 bases; nucleotides not matched to a gene: 13. Germline values: CDR1 SGHNT, CDR2 YENEEA. The CDR3 sequence is 17 residues long. Details on this clone: Antigen: not known.

Methotrexate plus calcineurin inhibitor accompanied controls' myeloablative marrow transplants; sampling was 1 year later. The chain links TRBV11-3 to TRBJ2-3, with TRBD2 matching over 11 bases. Material: PBMCs, obtained roughly 67 weeks after allogeneic stem cell transplant with calcineurin inhibitor and methotrexate. The origin of this receptor is a male patient aged 50 or older who received an allogeneic stem cell transplant from an unrelated donor, was CMV-positive, and had chronic GVHD only. Some T cells could come from the graft donor. DNA for the CDR3: TGTGCCAGCAGTCAAGAGATTTTAGCGGGGGGGCAAGATACGCAGTATTTT. Translated: CASSQEILAGGQDTQYF.